The 8 T cell receptor beta chains below come from one sample, sequenced in a study of blood T cell repertoires in COVID-19. Measured with immunoSEQ multiplex PCR; TCRdb has only the in-frame clones, and not every one. The profile shows about 100,000 clones, less than 85% of them singletons. The material sequenced was peripheral blood. All receptors come from a woman aged 60-75 years with acute or convalescent COVID-19.

The chain combines TRBV19 with TRBJ1-5, with 8 bases lining up with TRBD1. The CDR3 is made up of 14 amino acids. The ends lost 6 bases at V and 4 bases at J; junction bases unmatched: 5. Germline lookup yields CDR1 LNHDA and CDR2 SQIVND (reference sequence). The CDR3: CASSPGQGNQPQHF. The CDR3 DNA reads TGTGCCAGTAGCCCCGGACAGGGAAATCAGCCCCAGCATTTT.

V usage is TRBV7-2 and J usage is TRBJ1-2; perhaps TRBD1 as D (6 bases). The CDR3 consists of 13 residues. CDR1 and CDR2 (germline): SGHTA, FQGNSA. Trimming took off 1 base at V and 6 bases at J, with 9 bases between the two ends. CDR3 coding DNA: TGTGCCAGCAGCTTAGGGGGGGGCGATGGCTACACCTTC. This gives the protein CASSLGGGDGYTF. Complete variable domain (other parts from reference TRBV7-2 and TRBJ1-2): GAGVSQSPSNKVTEKGKDVELRCDPISGHTALYWYRQSLGQGLEFLIYFQGNSAPDKSGLPSDRFSAERTGGSVSTLTIQRTQQEDSAVYLCASSLGGGDGYTFGSGTRLTVV.

The sample holds one count of this clone. The chain carries TRBV7-8 and TRBJ2-3; tentatively, D is TRBD2 (6 bases). Germline V gene sequence: CDR1 SGHVS, CDR2 FQNEAQ. The CDR3 is 14 residues long. V shed 1 base and J shed 4 bases, with 9 bases lying between them. The CDR3 DNA follows: TGTGCCAGCAGCTTAGGACGGGGGTCAGATACGCAGTATTTT. Its translation: CASSLGRGSDTQYF. Variable domain in full (rest from reference TRBV7-8 and TRBJ2-3): GAGVSQSPRYKVAKRGQDVALRCDPISGHVSLFWYQQALGQGPEFLTYFQNEAQLDKSGLPSDRFFAERPEGSVSTLKIQRTQQEDSAVYLCASSLGRGSDTQYFGPGTRLTVL.

The CDR3 here is CASRIPGLTQETQYF. Written as DNA, the CDR3 is TGTGCCAGCAGGATTCCGGGACTAACACAAGAGACCCAGTACTTC. The chain uses TRBV28 and TRBJ2-5; 7 positions agree with TRBD2. J gave up 2 bases and V 6 bases, and 9 bases lay outside the gene matches. CDR1 MDHEN and CDR2 SYDVKM come from the germline V gene. The CDR3 loop spans 15 amino acids.

This clone came up a few times. The chain uses TRBV28 and TRBJ1-5, with a weak D call TRBD1 (5 bases). This CDR3 has 16 residues. Germline CDR1 MDHEN, CDR2 SYDVKM. The germline V and J ends were trimmed by 3 bases and 6 bases, with 18 bases remaining between them. This CDR3 is CASSFWVFGGGQPQHF. Here the CDR3 DNA reads TGTGCCAGCAGTTTTTGGGTTTTCGGGGGGGGTCAGCCCCAGCATTTT.

The V gene is TRBV30, the J gene TRBJ2-2, with TRBD2 identical over 11 bases. V dropped 5 bases and J dropped 5; count of bases not matched to a gene: 4. Germline CDR1 is GTSNPN and CDR2 is SVGIG (reference sequence). The CDR3 spans 14 residues. The chain's CDR3 is CAWDGTSGTGELFF. The DNA for the CDR3 is TGTGCCTGGGACGGGACTAGCGGAACCGGGGAGCTGTTTTTT.

The CDR3 is CASSWDRDSWQDGYTF. The CDR3 DNA follows: TGTGCCAGCAGTTGGGACCGGGACAGTTGGCAGGATGGCTACACCTTC. The V and J genes are TRBV27 and TRBJ1-2, with TRBD1 identical over 7 bases. J was trimmed by 6 bases and V by 4 bases; bases with no gene match: 14. The length of the CDR3 is 16 residues. The germline CDR1 and CDR2 sequences are MNHEY and SMNVEV (reference sequence).

The chain is built from TRBV7-6 and TRBJ2-7, with TRBD1 matching over 7 bases. Germline CDR1 SGHVS, CDR2 FNYEAQ. There are 15 residues in the CDR3. The junction had 11 bases not matched to a gene; V was cut back by 5 bases and J by 4 bases. The CDR3 is CASSTSPGQSYEQYF. The CDR3 nucleotides read TGTGCCAGCAGCACCTCTCCGGGACAGTCATACGAGCAGTACTTC.